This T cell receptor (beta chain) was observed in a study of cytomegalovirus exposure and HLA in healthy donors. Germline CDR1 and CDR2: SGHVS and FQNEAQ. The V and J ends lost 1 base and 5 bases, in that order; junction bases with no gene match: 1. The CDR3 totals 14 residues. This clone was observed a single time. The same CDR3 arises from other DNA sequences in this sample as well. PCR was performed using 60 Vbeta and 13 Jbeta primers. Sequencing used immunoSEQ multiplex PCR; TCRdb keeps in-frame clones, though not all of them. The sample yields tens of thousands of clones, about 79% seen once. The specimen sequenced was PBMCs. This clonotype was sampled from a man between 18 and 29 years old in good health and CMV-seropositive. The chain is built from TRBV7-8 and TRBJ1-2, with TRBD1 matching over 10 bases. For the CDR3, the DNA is TGTGCCAGCAGCTTAGGGGACAGGGGATATGGCTACACCTTC. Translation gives CASSLGDRGYGYTF.